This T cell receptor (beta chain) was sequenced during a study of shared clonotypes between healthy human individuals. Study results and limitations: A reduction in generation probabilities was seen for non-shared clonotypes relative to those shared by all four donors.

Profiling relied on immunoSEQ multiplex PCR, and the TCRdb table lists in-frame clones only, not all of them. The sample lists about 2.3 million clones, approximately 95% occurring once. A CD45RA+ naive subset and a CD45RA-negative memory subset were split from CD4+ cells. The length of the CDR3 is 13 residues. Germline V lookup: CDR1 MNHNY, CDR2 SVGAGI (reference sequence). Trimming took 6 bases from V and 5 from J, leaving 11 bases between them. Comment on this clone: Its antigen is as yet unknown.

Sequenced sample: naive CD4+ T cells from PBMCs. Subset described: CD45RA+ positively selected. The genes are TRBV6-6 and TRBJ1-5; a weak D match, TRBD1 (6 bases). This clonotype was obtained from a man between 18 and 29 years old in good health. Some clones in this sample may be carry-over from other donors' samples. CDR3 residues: CASSPRQDQPQHF. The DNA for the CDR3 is TGTGCCAGCAGCCCTCGACAGGATCAGCCCCAGCATTTT.